The rows below give T cell receptor beta chains drawn from one sample of a study of T cells in Graves' hyperthyroidism and ophthalmopathy. MiXCR, applied by TCRdb to the multiplex PCR reads, yields one record per CDR3 protein. The sample contains fewer than 650,000 distinct CDR3 sequences, around 15% of which appear only once. The specimen sequenced was blood. All receptors derive from a woman between 35 and 50 years old with Graves' hyperthyroidism. Each CDR3 is given with its conserved first and last residue. D genes are given only for firm matches. For some rows the clone size is stated as once, few or many, or as a class when expanded; others skip it.

>TRBJ2-3|few|TRBV5-6|-
TGTGCCAGCAGGATTAGCAGCACAGATACGCAGTATTTT
CASRISSTDTQYF
>TRBJ2-3|many|TRBV20-1|-
TGCAGTGCTAGAGGGCCCAGCACAGATACGCAGTATTTT
CSARGPSTDTQYF
>TRBJ1-4|many|TRBV18|-
TGTGCCAGTAGACTCGGGCAGGGCGGTGAAAAACTGTTTTTT
CASRLGQGGEKLFF
>TRBJ2-7|-|TRBV27|-
TGTGCCAGCACCTTTAGCGGCTCCTACGAGCAGTGCTTC
CASTFSGSYEQCF
>TRBJ2-2|many|TRBV7-2|-
TGTGCCAGCAGCTTAGTGGGCAGCTTCACCGGGGAGCTGCTTTTT
CASSLVGSFTGELLF
>TRBJ1-2|-|TRBV7-2|-
TGTGCCAGCAGATCACAGGATTATGGCTACACCTTC
CASRSQDYGYTF
>TRBJ1-3|many|TRBV28|-
TGTGCCAGCAGGGAACAGGGTCTCTCTGGAAACACCATATATTTT
CASREQGLSGNTIYF
>TRBJ2-1|once|TRBV7-2|TRBD2
TGTGCCAGCAGCTTAGGAAATCCGGGACTAGCGGGAAATGAGCAGTTCTTC
CASSLGNPGLAGNEQFF
>TRBJ2-3|many|TRBV27|-
TGTGCCAGCATGGGGGGTAGCGAGCTTAACACAGATACGCAGTATTTT
CASMGGSELNTDTQYF
>TRBJ2-3|many|TRBV2|TRBD1
TGTGCCAGCAGTGGCCCGGTGGGCAGGGGGCTTGGGGCAGATACGCAGTATTTT
CASSGPVGRGLGADTQYF
>TRBJ2-7|many|TRBV20-1|-
TGCAGTGCTAGTGACCGCTCATTTTATACCCTAGGGTACGAGCAGTACTTC
CSASDRSFYTLGYEQYF